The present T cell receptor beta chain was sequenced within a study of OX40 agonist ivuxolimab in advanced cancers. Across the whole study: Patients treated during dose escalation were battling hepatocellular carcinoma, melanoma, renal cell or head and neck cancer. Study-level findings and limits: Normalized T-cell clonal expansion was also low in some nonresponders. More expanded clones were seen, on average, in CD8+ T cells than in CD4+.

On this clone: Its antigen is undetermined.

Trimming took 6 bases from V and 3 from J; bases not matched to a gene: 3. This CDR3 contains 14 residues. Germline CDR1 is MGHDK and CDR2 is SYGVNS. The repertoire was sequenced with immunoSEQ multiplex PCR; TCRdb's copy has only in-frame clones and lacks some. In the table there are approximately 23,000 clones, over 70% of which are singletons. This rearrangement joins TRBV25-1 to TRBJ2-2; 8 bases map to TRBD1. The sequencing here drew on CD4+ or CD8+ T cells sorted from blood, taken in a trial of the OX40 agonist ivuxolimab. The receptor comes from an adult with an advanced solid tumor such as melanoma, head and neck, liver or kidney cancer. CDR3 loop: CASSEDRDTGELFF. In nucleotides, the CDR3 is TGTGCCAGCAGCGAGGACAGGGACACCGGGGAGCTGTTTTTT. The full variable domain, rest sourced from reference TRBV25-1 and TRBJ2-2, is EADIYQTPRYLVIGTGKKITLECSQTMGHDKMYWYQQDPGMELHLIHYSYGVNSTEKGDLSSESTVSRIRTEHFPLTLESARPSHTSQYLCASSEDRDTGELFFGEGSRLTVL.